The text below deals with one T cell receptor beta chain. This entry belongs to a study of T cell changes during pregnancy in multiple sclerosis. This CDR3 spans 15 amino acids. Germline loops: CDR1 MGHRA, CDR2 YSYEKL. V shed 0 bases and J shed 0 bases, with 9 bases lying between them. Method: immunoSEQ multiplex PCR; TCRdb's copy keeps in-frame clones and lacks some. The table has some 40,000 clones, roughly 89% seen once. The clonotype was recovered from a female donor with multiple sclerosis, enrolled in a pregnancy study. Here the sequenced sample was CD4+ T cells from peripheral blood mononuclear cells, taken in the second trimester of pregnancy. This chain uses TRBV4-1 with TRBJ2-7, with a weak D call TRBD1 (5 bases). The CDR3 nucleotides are TGCGCCAGCAGCCAAGAGGGGCTAAGCTCCTACGAGCAGTACTTC. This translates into CASSQEGLSSYEQYF.